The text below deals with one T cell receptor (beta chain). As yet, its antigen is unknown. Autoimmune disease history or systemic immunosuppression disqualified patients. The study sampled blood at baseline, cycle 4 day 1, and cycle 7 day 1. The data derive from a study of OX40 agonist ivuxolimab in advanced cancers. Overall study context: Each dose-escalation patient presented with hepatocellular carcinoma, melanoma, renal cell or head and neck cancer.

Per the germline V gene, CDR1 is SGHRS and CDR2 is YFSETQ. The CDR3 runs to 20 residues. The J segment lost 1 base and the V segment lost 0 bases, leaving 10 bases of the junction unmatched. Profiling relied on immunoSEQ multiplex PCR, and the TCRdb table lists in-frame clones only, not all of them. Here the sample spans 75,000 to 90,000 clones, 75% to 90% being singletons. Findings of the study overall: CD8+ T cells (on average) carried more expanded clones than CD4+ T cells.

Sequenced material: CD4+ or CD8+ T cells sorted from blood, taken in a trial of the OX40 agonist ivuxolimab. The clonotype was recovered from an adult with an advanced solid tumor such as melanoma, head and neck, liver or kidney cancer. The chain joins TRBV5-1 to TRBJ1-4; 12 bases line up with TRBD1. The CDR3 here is CASSLGYGTGGKRTNEKLFF. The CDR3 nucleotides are TGCGCCAGCAGCTTGGGGTACGGGACAGGGGGCAAGAGAACTAATGAAAAACTGTTTTTT.